These T cell receptor beta chains were read from a single sample in a study of shared clonotypes between healthy human individuals. Clones were read by immunoSEQ multiplex PCR, and TCRdb kept only the in-frame ones, dropping some. The table records roughly 2.5 million clones, more than 80% of them present only once. Material for sequencing was naive CD4+ T cells sorted from blood. These receptors originate from a man in his late teens or twenties in good health. Both conserved end residues are part of each CDR3. A D gene is named only where the DNA matches it firmly. Rows give clone size only sometimes, using once, few, many, or a class for an expanded clone.

d_call	v_call	j_call	clone_size	cdr3_aa	cdr3_nt
TRBD1	TRBV5-1	TRBJ2-2	once	CASSFLPRTGENTGELFF	TGCGCCAGCAGCTTTTTACCCCGGACAGGCGAGAACACCGGGGAGCTGTTTTTT
.	TRBV10-3	TRBJ2-2	.	CAISPTTGGGTGELFF	TGTGCCATCAGCCCTACCACAGGGGGGGGAACCGGGGAGCTGTTTTTT
.	TRBV10-3	TRBJ2-5	few	CAISESTRETQYF	TGTGCCATCAGTGAGTCGACCCGGGAGACCCAGTACTTC
TRBD1	TRBV28	TRBJ2-7	.	CASSPGQAAWNF	TGTGCCAGCAGCCCGGGACAGGCGGCCTGGAACTTC
TRBD2	TRBV19	TRBJ2-1	.	CASSTRTSGSHEQFF	TGTGCCAGTTCAACAAGGACTAGCGGGAGCCATGAGCAGTTCTTC
.	TRBV5-1	TRBJ1-4	.	CASSLGDANEKLFF	TGCGCCAGCAGCTTAGGGGACGCTAATGAAAAACTGTTTTTT
.	TRBV7-8	TRBJ1-6	.	CASSLSQGSYNSPLHF	TGTGCCAGCAGCTTATCCCAGGGTTCCTATAATTCACCCCTCCACTTT
.	TRBV19	TRBJ2-7	once	CASSSQGNYEQYF	TGTGCCAGTAGCTCACAGGGAAACTACGAGCAGTACTTC
TRBD2	TRBV25-1	TRBJ2-5	.	CASTQGTSGRVETQYF	TGTGCCAGCACCCAAGGAACTAGCGGGAGAGTTGAGACCCAGTACTTC
.	TRBV19	TRBJ2-7	.	CASSRQGSSYEQYF	TGTGCCAGTAGTAGGCAGGGGAGCTCCTACGAGCAGTACTTC
.	TRBV10-2	TRBJ2-1	.	CASRDQLISYNEQFF	TGCGCCAGCAGGGACCAACTGATCTCCTACAATGAGCAGTTCTTC